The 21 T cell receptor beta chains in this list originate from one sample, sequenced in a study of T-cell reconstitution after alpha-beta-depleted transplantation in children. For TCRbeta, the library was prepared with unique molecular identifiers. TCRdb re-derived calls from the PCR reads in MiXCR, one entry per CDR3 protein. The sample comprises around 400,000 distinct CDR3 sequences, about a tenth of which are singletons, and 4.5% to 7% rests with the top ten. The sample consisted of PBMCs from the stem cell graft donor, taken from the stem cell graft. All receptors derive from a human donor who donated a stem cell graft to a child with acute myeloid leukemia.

CDR3 nucleotide sequence: TGCAGTGCTCTAAGCGGGGCAAGCTCCTACGAGCAGTACGTC. Encoded protein: CSALSGASSYEQYV. This rearrangement joins TRBV20-1 to TRBJ2-7; TRBD2 matches 7 bases. The CDR3 length is 14 residues. J lost 0 bases, V lost 5 bases, and 7 bases had no gene match. Germline loops: CDR1 DFQATT, CDR2 SNEGSKA (reference sequence).

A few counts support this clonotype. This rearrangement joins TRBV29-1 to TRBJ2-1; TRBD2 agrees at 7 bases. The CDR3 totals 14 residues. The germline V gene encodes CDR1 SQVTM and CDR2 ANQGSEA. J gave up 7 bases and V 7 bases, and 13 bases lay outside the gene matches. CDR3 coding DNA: TGCAGCGCCGTTTGGTTTGGGGGGGGGAATGAGCAGTTCTTC. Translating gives CSAVWFGGGNEQFF.

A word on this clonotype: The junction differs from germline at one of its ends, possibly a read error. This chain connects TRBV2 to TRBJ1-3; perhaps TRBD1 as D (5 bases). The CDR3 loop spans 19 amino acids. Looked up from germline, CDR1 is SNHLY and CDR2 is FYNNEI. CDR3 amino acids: CACSRRPGFAVSSGNTIYF. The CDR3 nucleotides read TGTGCCTGCAGCCGAAGGCCAGGGTTTGCCGTAAGCTCTGGAAACACCATATATTTT.

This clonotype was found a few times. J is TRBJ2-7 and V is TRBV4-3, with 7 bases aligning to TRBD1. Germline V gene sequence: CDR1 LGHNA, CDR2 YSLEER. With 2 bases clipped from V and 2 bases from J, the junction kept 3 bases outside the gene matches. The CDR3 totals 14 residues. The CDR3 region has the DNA TGCGCCAGCAGCCAAAACAGGGGACCCTACGAGCAGTACTTC. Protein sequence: CASSQNRGPYEQYF.

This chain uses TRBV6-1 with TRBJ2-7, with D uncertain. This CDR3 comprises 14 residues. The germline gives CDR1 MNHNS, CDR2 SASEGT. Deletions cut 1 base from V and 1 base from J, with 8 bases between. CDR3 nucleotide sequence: TGTGCCAGCAGTGAAGAAGTGGGGTCCTACGAGCAGTACGTC. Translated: CASSEEVGSYEQYV.

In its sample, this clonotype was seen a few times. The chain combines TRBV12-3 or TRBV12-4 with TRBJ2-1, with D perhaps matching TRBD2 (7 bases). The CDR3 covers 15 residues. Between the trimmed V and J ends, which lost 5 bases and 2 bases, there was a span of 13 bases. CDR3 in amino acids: CASSPRGAAYNEQFF. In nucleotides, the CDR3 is TGTGCCAGCAGTCCCCGGGGGGCAGCCTACAATGAGCAGTTCTTC.

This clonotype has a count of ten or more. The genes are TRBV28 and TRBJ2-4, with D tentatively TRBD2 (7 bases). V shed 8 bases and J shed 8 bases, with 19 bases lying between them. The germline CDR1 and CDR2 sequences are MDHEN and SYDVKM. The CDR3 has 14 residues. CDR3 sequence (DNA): TGTGCCAGCCGAATAGGGGGGGCCGGGGACATTCAGTACTTC. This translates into CASRIGGAGDIQYF.

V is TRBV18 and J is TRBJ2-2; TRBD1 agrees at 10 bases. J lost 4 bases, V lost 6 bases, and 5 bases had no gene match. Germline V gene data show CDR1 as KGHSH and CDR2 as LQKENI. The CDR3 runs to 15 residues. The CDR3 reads CASSRDRGATGELFF. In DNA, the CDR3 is TGTGCCAGCTCTCGGGACAGGGGTGCCACCGGGGAGCTGTTTTTT.

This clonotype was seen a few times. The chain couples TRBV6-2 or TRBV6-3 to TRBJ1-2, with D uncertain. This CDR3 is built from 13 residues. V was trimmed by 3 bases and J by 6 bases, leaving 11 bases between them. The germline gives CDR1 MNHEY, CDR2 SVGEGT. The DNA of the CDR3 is TGTGCCAGCAGTTATCTCAGGAGGGATGGCTACACCTTC. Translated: CASSYLRRDGYTF.

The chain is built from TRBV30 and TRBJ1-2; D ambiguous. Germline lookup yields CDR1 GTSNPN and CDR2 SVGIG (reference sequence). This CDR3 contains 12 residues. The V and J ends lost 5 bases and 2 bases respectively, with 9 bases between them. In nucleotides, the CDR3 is TGTGCCTGGCCAGGTATAAACTATGGCTACACCTTC. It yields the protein CAWPGINYGYTF. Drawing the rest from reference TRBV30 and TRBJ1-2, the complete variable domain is SQTIHQWPATLVQPVGSPLSLECTVEGTSNPNLYWYRQAAGRGLQLLFYSVGIGQISSEVPQNLSASRPQDRQFILSSKKLLLSDSGFYLCAWPGINYGYTFGSGTRLTVV.

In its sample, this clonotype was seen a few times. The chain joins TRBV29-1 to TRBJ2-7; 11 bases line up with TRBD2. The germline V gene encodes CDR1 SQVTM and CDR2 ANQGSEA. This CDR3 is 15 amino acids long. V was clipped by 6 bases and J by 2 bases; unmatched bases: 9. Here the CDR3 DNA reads TGCAGCGTCCAAACCGGGACTAGCGGAACCTACGAGCAGTACTTC. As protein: CSVQTGTSGTYEQYF.

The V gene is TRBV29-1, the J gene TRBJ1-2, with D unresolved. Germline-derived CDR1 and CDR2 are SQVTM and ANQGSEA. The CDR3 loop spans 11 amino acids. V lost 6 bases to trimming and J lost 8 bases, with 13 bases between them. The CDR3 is CSVRTVSGYTF. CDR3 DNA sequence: TGCAGCGTCCGTACCGTGTCCGGCTACACCTTC.

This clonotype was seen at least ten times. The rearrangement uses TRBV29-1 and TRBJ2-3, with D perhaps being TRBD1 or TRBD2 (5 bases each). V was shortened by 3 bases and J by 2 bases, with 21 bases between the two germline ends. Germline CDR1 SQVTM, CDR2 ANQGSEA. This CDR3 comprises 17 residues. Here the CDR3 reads CSVEMTWDPRITDTQYF. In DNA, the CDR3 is TGCAGCGTTGAGATGACGTGGGACCCCCGCATCACAGATACGCAGTATTTT.

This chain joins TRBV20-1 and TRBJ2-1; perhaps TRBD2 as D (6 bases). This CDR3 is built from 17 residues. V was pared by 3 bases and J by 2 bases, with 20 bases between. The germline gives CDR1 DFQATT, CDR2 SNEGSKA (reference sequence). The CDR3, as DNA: TGCAGTGCTAGGCCCGACGAGGACGGGGGACCCTACAATGAGCAGTTCTTC. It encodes CSARPDEDGGPYNEQFF.

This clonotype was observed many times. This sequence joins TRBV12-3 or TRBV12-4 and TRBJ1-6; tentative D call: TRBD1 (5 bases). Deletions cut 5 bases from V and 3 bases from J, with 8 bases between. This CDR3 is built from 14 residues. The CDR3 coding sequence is TGTGCCAGCAGTGACGGACACTATAATTCACCCCTCCACTTT. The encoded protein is CASSDGHYNSPLHF.

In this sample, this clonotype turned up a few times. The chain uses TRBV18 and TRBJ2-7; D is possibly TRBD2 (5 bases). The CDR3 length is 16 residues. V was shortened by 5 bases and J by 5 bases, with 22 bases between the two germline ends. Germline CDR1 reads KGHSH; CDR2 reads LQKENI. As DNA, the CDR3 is TGTGCCAGCTCATCAACGACCGTCGGACGGGGAAACGAGCAGTACTTC. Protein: CASSSTTVGRGNEQYF. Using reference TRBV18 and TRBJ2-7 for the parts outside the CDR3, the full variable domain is NAGVMQNPRHLVRRRGQEARLRCSPMKGHSHVYWYRQLPEEGLKFMVYLQKENIIDESGMPKERFSAEFPKEGPSILRIQQVVRGDSAAYFCASSSTTVGRGNEQYFGPGTRLTVT.

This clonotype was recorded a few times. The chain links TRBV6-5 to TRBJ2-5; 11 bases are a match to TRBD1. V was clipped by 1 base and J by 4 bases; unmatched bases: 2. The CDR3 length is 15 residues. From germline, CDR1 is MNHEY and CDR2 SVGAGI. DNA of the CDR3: TGTGCCAGCAGTTACTGGGGACAGGGGGGAGAGACCCAGTACTTC. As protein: CASSYWGQGGETQYF.

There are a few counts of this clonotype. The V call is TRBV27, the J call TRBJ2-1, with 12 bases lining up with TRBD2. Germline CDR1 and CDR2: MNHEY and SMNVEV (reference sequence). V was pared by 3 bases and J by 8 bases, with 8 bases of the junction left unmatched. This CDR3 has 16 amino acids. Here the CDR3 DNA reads TGTGCCAGCAGTTTGCTTGGACTAGCGGGATGGGATGAGCAGTTCTTC. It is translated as CASSLLGLAGWDEQFF.

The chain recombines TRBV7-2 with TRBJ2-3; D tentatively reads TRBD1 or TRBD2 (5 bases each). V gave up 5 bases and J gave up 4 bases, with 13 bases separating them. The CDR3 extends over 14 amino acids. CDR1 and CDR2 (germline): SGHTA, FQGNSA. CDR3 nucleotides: TGTGCCAGCAGCCTGGGGGTGCTTGCAGATACGCAGTATTTT. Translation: CASSLGVLADTQYF.

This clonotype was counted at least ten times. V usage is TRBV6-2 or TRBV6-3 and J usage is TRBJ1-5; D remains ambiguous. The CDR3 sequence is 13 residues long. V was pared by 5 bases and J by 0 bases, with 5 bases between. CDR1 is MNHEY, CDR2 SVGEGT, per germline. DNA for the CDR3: TGTGCCAGCAGTCGACATAGCAATCAGCCCCAGCATTTT. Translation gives CASSRHSNQPQHF.

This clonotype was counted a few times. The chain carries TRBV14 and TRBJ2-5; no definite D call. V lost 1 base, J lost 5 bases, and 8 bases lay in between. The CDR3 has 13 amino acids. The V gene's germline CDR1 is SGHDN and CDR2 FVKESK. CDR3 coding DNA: TGTGCCAGCAGCCAAGTTAATCGGGAGACCCAGTACTTC. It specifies CASSQVNRETQYF.